This is a list of T cell receptor beta chains from one sample in a study of early T cells in non-severe SARS-CoV-2 infection. TCRdb re-analysed the 5' RACE reads in MiXCR, keeping a single row per CDR3 protein. The sample has roughly 60,000 distinct CDR3 sequences; 6.5% to 7.5% are singletons. The sequencing used whole blood, collected at baseline. The source is an adult who was a healthcare worker with PCR-confirmed SARS-CoV-2 infection or an uninfected control (not recorded which). The CDR3 runs from the conserved cysteine through the conserved F or W. A D gene is named only where the DNA matches it firmly. Where a row states a size, it is once, few, many or the class of an expanded clone; other rows omit it.

j_gene: TRBJ1-6
abundance: NA
d_gene: NA
v_gene: TRBV6-6
CDR3aa: CASGAQGLGLNSPLHF
CDR3nt: TGTGCCAGCGGGGCCCAGGGGCTGGGACTTAATTCACCCCTCCACTTT

j_gene: TRBJ1-1
abundance: few
d_gene: NA
v_gene: TRBV30
CDR3aa: CAWRWGADTEAFF
CDR3nt: TGTGCCTGGAGGTGGGGCGCGGACACTGAAGCTTTCTTT

j_gene: TRBJ1-1
abundance: many
d_gene: TRBD1
v_gene: TRBV18
CDR3aa: CASSPNRGPEAFF
CDR3nt: TGTGCCAGCTCACCGAACAGGGGACCTGAAGCTTTCTTT

j_gene: TRBJ2-3
abundance: many
d_gene: TRBD2
v_gene: TRBV14
CDR3aa: CASSLRRGADTQYF
CDR3nt: TGTGCCAGCAGCCTTCGACGGGGGGCAGATACGCAGTATTTT

j_gene: TRBJ1-1
abundance: NA
d_gene: NA
v_gene: TRBV5-1
CDR3aa: CASSFGRATEAFF
CDR3nt: TGCGCCAGCAGCTTCGGGAGGGCCACTGAAGCTTTCTTT

j_gene: TRBJ2-1
abundance: NA
d_gene: TRBD1
v_gene: TRBV7-2
CDR3aa: CASSLRGQGDGEQFF
CDR3nt: TGTGCCAGCAGCTTGAGGGGACAGGGGGACGGTGAGCAGTTCTTC

j_gene: TRBJ2-5
abundance: many
d_gene: TRBD1
v_gene: TRBV5-1
CDR3aa: CASSRDRGETQYF
CDR3nt: TGCGCCAGCAGCCGGGACAGGGGGGAGACCCAGTACTTC

j_gene: TRBJ2-7
abundance: many
d_gene: TRBD1
v_gene: TRBV4-2
CDR3aa: CASSLGSGQDYEQYF
CDR3nt: TGTGCCAGCAGCCTCGGGTCGGGACAGGACTACGAGCAGTACTTC

j_gene: TRBJ2-1
abundance: few
d_gene: TRBD2
v_gene: TRBV28
CDR3aa: CASSLWVAAGGPYNEQFF
CDR3nt: TGTGCCAGCAGTTTATGGGTTGCAGCGGGGGGACCTTACAATGAGCAGTTCTTC

j_gene: TRBJ2-3
abundance: many
d_gene: TRBD1
v_gene: TRBV6-5
CDR3aa: CASSSGQSSNTQYF
CDR3nt: TGTGCCAGCAGTTCGGGACAGAGCTCGAATACGCAGTATTTT

j_gene: TRBJ1-1
abundance: many
d_gene: NA
v_gene: TRBV18
CDR3aa: CASSRTQGGVNTEAFF
CDR3nt: TGTGCCAGCTCACGAACTCAGGGTGGCGTGAACACTGAAGCTTTCTTT

j_gene: TRBJ2-2
abundance: NA
d_gene: NA
v_gene: TRBV7-3
CDR3aa: CASSADRLPGELFF
CDR3nt: TGTGCCAGCAGCGCCGACAGGCTACCCGGGGAGCTGTTTTTT

j_gene: TRBJ1-5
abundance: medium-sized
d_gene: TRBD1
v_gene: TRBV2
CDR3aa: CASSGTGEVQPQHF
CDR3nt: TGTGCCAGCAGCGGGACAGGGGAGGTTCAGCCCCAGCATTTT

j_gene: TRBJ2-3
abundance: many
d_gene: NA
v_gene: TRBV20-1
CDR3aa: CSASLSGASTDTQYF
CDR3nt: TGCAGTGCTAGTTTGTCCGGGGCCAGCACAGATACGCAGTATTTT

j_gene: TRBJ1-5
abundance: NA
d_gene: NA
v_gene: TRBV3-1
CDR3aa: CASSQDVGQPQHF
CDR3nt: TGTGCCAGCAGCCAAGATGTTGGTCAGCCCCAGCATTTT

j_gene: TRBJ2-1
abundance: many
d_gene: NA
v_gene: TRBV5-1
CDR3aa: CASARLAGDEQFF
CDR3nt: TGCGCCAGCGCAAGGTTGGCGGGTGATGAGCAGTTCTTC

j_gene: TRBJ2-5
abundance: NA
d_gene: NA
v_gene: TRBV7-8
CDR3aa: CASSPRYQETQYF
CDR3nt: TGTGCCAGCAGCCCCCGGTACCAAGAGACCCAGTACTTC

j_gene: TRBJ2-7
abundance: many
d_gene: NA
v_gene: TRBV12-3/TRBV12-4
CDR3aa: CASSSSYEQYF
CDR3nt: TGTGCCAGCAGCAGTTCCTACGAGCAGTACTTC

j_gene: TRBJ2-5
abundance: few
d_gene: NA
v_gene: TRBV20-1
CDR3aa: CSAIRGTSPARGETQYF
CDR3nt: TGCAGTGCTATCAGGGGGACTTCCCCCGCCAGGGGAGAGACCCAGTACTTC

j_gene: TRBJ2-7
abundance: many
d_gene: NA
v_gene: TRBV12-3/TRBV12-4
CDR3aa: CASSSDFGAGAYEQYF
CDR3nt: TGTGCCAGCAGTTCCGATTTTGGGGCAGGGGCCTACGAGCAGTACTTC